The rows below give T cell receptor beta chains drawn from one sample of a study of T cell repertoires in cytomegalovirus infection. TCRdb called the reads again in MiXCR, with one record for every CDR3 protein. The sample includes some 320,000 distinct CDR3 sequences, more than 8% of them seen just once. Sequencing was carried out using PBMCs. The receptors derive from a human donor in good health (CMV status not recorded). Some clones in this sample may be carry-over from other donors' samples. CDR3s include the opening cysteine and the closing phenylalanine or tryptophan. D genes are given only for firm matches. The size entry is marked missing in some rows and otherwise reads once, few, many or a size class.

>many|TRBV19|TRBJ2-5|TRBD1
TGTGCCAGTAGTATGGGGGACAGGGGCTCTGAGACCCAGTACTTC
CASSMGDRGSETQYF
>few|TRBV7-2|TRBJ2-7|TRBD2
TGTGCCAGCAGCTCGTCTAGCGGGGGCTACGAGCAGTACTTC
CASSSSSGGYEQYF
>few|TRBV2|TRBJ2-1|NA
TGTGCCAGCAGCAGCCCCTGGACTTCTAATGAGCAGTTCTTC
CASSSPWTSNEQFF
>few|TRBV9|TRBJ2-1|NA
TGTGCCAGCAGCGGCCGTAACGAGCAGTTCTTC
CASSGRNEQFF
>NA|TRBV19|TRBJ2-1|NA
TGTGCCAGTAATAAAGCCAAGGGGGGCGCCTACAATGAGCAGTTCTTC
CASNKAKGGAYNEQFF
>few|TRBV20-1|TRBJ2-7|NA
TGCAGTGCCCTGTTTCCTAGGGTCTCCTACGAGCAGTACTTC
CSALFPRVSYEQYF
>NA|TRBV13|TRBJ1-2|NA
TGTGCCAGCAGCTTAGGCCACGGGGGTTCGGACTATGGCTACACCTTC
CASSLGHGGSDYGYTF
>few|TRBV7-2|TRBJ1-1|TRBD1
TGTGCCAGCAGCAATAGACAGGGGGCCCACACTGAAGCTTTCTTT
CASSNRQGAHTEAFF
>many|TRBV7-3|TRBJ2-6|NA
TGTGCCAGCAGCTTAAGCACAGGGACGGTGGCTGGGGCCAACGTCCTGACTTTC
CASSLSTGTVAGANVLTF
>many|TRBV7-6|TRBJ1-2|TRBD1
TGTGCCAGCAGCTTGTCACCACAGGGGACGGCTAACTATGGCTACACCTTC
CASSLSPQGTANYGYTF
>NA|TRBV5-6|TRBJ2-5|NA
TGTGCCAGCAGCTTGAGCCCCCGGTACCAAGAGACCCAGTACTTC
CASSLSPRYQETQYF
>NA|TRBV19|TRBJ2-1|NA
TGTGCCAGTACCCCCGGTCGACCCTCCTACAATGAGCAGTTCTTC
CASTPGRPSYNEQFF
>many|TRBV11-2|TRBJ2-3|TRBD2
TGTGCCAGCAGCGCGACCCCCGGGACTAGCGGGAGTAAGGCAGATACGCAGTATTTT
CASSATPGTSGSKADTQYF
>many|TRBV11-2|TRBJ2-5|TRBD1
TGTGCCAGCAGCCCGCGGACAGGGCGGGTAGAGACCCAGTACTTC
CASSPRTGRVETQYF
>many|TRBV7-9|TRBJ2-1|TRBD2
TGTGCCAGCAGCTCAACTAGCGCCTTCTCCTACAATGAGCAGTTCTTC
CASSSTSAFSYNEQFF
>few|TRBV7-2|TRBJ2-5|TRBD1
TGTGCCAGCAGCTTGGACAGGGTCAAGTACCAAGAGACCCAGTACTTC
CASSLDRVKYQETQYF
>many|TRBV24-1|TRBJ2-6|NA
TGTGCCACCAGTGATCCGGGGGTCCCCTCTGGGGCCAACGTCCTGACTTTC
CATSDPGVPSGANVLTF